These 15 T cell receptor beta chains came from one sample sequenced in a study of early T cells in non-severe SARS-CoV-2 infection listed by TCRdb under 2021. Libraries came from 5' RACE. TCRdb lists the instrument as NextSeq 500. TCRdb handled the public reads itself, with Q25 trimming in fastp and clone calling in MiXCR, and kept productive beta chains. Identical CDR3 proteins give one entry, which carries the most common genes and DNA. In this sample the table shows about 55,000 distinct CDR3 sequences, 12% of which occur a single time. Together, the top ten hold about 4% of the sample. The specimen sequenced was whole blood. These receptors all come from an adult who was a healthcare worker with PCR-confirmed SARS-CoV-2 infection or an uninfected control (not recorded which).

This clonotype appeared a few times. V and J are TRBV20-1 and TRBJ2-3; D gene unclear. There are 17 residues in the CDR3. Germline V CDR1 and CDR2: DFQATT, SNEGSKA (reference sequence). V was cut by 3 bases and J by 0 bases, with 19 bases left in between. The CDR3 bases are TGCAGTGCTAGTCCTTCCGTAGTAATAACTAGCACAGATACGCAGTATTTT. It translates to CSASPSVVITSTDTQYF.

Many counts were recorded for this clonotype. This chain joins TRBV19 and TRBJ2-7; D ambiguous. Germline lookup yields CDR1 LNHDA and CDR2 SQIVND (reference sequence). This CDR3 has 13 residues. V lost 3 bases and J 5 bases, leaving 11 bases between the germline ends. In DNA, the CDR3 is TGTGCCAGTAGTATGGCAGTAAGGGACGAGCAGTACTTC. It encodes CASSMAVRDEQYF.

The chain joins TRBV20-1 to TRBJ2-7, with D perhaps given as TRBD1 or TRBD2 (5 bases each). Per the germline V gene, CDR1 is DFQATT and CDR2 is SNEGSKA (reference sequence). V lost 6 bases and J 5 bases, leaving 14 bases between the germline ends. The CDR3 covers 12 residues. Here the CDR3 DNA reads TGCAGTGCAGTACGGGACGGCCACGAGCAGTACTTC. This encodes CSAVRDGHEQYF.

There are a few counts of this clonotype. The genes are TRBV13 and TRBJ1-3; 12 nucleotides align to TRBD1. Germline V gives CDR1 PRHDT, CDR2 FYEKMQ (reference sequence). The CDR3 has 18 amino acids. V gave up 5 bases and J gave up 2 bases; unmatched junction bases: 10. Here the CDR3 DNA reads TGTGCCAGCAGCCACCGGGACAGGGGGCGATTTACTGGAAACACCATATATTTT. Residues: CASSHRDRGRFTGNTIYF.

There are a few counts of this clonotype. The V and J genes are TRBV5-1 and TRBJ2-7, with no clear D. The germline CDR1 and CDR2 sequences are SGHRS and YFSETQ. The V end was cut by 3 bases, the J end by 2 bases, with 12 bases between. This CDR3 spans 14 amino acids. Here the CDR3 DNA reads TGCGCCAGCAGCTCGAAGGGAAGGACCTACGAGCAGTACTTC. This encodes CASSSKGRTYEQYF.

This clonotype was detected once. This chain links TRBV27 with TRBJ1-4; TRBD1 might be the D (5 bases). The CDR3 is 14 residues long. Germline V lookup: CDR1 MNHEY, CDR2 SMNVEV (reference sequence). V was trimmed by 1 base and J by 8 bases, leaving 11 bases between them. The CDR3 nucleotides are TGTGCCAGCAGTTTATTAGGGGTCGAGGAAAAACTGTTTTTT. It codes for CASSLLGVEEKLFF.

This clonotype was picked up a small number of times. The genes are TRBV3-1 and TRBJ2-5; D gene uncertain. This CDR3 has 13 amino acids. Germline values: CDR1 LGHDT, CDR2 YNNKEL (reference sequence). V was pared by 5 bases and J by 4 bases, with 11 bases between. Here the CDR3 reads CASSGSPRETQYF. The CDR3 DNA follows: TGTGCCAGCAGCGGATCACCGAGAGAGACCCAGTACTTC.

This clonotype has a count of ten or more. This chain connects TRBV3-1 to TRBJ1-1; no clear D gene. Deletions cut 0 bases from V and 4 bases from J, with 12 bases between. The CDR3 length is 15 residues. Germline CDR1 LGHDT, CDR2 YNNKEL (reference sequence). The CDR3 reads CASSQDVGWGTEAFF. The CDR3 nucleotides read TGTGCCAGCAGCCAAGATGTGGGCTGGGGCACTGAAGCTTTCTTT.

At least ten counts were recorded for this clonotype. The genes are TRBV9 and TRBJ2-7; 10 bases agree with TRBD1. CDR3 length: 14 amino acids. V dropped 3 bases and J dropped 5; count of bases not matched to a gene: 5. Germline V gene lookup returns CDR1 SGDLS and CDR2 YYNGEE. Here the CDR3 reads CASSGQGAGHEQYF. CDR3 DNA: TGTGCCAGCAGCGGACAGGGGGCCGGCCACGAGCAGTACTTC.

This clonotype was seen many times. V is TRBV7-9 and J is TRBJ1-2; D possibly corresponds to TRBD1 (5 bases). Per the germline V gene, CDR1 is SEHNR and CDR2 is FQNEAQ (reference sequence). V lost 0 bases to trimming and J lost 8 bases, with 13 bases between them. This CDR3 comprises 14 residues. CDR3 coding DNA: TGTGCCAGCAGCTTAGCGATCGGGGCACCCGGCTACACCTTC. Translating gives CASSLAIGAPGYTF. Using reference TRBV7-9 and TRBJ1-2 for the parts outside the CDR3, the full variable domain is DTGVSQNPRHKITKRGQNVTFRCDPISEHNRLYWYRQTLGQGPEFLTYFQNEAQLEKSRLLSDRFSAERPKGSFSTLEIQRTEQGDSAMYLCASSLAIGAPGYTFGSGTRLTVV.

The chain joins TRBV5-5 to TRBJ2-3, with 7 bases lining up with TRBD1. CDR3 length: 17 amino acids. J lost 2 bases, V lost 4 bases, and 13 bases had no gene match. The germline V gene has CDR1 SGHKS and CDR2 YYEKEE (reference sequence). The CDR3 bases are TGTGCCAGCAGCGGGTTTGAAGGGGGCAGGGACACAGATACGCAGTATTTT. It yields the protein CASSGFEGGRDTDTQYF.

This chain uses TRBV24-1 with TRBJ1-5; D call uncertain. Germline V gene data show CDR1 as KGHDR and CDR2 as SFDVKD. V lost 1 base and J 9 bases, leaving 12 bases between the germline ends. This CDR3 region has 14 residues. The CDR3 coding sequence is TGTGCCACCAGTGATTTCCCCGGTAGCGGGCCCCAGCATTTT. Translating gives CATSDFPGSGPQHF.

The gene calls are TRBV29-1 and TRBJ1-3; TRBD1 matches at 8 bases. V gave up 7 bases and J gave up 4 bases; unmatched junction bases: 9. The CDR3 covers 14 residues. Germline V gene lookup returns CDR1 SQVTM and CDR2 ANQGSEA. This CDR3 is CSANDRGSGNTIYF. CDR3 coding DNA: TGCAGCGCGAACGACAGGGGCAGCGGAAACACCATATATTTT.

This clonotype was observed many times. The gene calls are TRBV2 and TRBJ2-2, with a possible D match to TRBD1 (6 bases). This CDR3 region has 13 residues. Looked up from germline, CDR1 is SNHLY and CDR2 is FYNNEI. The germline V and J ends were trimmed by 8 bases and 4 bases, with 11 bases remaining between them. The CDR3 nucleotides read TGTGCCAGCCATGGGGGCGGCACCGGGGAGCTGTTTTTT. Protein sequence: CASHGGGTGELFF.

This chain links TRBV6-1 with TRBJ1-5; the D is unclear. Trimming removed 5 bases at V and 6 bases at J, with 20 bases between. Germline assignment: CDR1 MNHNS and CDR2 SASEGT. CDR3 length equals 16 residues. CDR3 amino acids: CASSSPGGSGAQPQHF. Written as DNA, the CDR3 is TGTGCCAGCAGTTCTCCGGGAGGGAGTGGAGCTCAGCCCCAGCATTTT.